This T cell receptor beta chain comes out of a study of identical twins. Study conclusions and caveats: Not following the same donors, the study drew its conclusions from cross-sectional statistical analysis.

To note about this clonotype: No antigen is known for it.

Losses at the gene ends were 5 bases for V and 5 bases for J; bases not matched to a gene: 7. The CDR3 runs to 15 residues. In germline, CDR1 is KGHSH, CDR2 LQKENI. A single record per CDR3 protein comes from TCRdb applying MiXCR to the 5' RACE reads. Of 250,000 or so distinct CDR3 sequences listed, about 7% are singletons. This sample was shared with a second study, whose subject was yellow fever vaccine responses in identical twins.

This receptor was taken from a woman aged 18-29 years in good health. Sample: memory (CD45RO+) T cells sorted from blood. The chain combines TRBV18 with TRBJ2-1; 9 bases fit TRBD2. The CDR3: CASSYSGRVNNEQFF. In nucleotides, the CDR3 is TGTGCCAGCTCATATAGCGGGAGAGTAAACAATGAGCAGTTCTTC.